The entry below describes one TCR beta chain. The antigen remains undetermined. 13 Jbeta primers and 60 Vbeta primers were used for the PCR. Profiled with immunoSEQ multiplex PCR; TCRdb holds only in-frame clones, not every one. Of about 190,000 clones in the sample, about four fifths were seen once. These data come from a study of cytomegalovirus exposure and HLA in healthy donors. Findings of the study overall: Several of the most significant clusters were apparently associated with common viral pathogens in a later analysis. Later on, analysis showed that most CMV-associated TCR beta chains appeared to be HLA-restricted. The study labeled 180 or so TCR beta chains cytomegalovirus-associated. In a later analysis, HLA-associated TCR beta chains were more clonally expanded than equally common others.

Trimming at V came to 4 bases and at J to 5 bases, leaving 6 bases not matched to a gene. Germline CDR1 SGHTA, CDR2 FQGNSA. CDR3 length: 15 amino acids. The J gene is TRBJ1-4, the V gene TRBV7-2; 8 bases are shared with TRBD1. The sequencing sample was made of PBMCs. The origin of this receptor is a boy aged 5 to 17 in good health and CMV-seronegative. CDR3 DNA: TGTGCCAGCAGCTCCCAGGGGGCTGTCAATGAAAAACTGTTTTTT. Protein: CASSSQGAVNEKLFF.